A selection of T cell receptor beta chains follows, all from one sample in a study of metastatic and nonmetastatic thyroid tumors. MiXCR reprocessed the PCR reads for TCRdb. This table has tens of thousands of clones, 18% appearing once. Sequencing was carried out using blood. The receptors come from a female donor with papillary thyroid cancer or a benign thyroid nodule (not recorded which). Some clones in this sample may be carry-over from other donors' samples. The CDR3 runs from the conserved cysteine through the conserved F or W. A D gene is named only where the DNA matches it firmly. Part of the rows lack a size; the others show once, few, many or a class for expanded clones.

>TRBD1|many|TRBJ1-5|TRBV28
CASSRSGGGNQPQHF
TGTGCCAGCAGCCGCTCAGGGGGCGGCAATCAGCCCCAGCATTTT
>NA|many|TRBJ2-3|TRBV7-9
CASSPRDTQYF
TGTGCCAGCAGTCCGAGGGATACGCAGTATTTT
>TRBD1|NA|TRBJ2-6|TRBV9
CASGGQAHSGANVLTF
TGTGCCAGCGGAGGACAGGCGCATTCTGGGGCCAACGTCCTGACTTTC
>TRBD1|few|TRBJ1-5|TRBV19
CASNRGRYQPKHF
TGTGCCAGTAACAGGGGGAGGTATCAGCCCAAGCATTTT
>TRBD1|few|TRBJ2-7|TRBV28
CASLERQGSYEQYF
TGTGCCAGCCTCGAAAGACAGGGGTCCTACGAGCAGTACTTC
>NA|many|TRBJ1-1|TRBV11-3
CASSFGLIFGSEAFF
TGTGCCAGCAGCTTCGGACTTATTTTTGGTTCTGAAGCTTTCTTT
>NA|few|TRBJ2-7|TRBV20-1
CSARDGEGIYEQYF
TGCAGTGCTAGAGATGGGGAAGGGATCTACGAGCAGTACTTC
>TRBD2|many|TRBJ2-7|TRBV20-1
CSDRDLAAGSYEQYF
TGCAGTGATAGGGACCTAGCGGCGGGATCCTACGAGCAGTACTTC
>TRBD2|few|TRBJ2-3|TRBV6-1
CASSGLAGGTDTQYF
TGTGCCAGCAGTGGACTAGCGGGAGGCACAGATACGCAGTATTTT
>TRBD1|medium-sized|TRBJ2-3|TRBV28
CASSRFGQGSDTQYF
TGTGCCAGCAGTCGGTTCGGACAGGGTTCAGATACGCAGTATTTT
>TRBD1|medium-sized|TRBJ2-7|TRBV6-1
CASSELPGDRSSYEQYF
TGTGCCAGCAGTGAGTTACCTGGGGACAGAAGCTCCTACGAGCAGTACTTC
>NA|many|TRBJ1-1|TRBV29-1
CSVIKGGNTEAFF
TGCAGCGTCATCAAGGGGGGGAACACTGAAGCTTTCTTT
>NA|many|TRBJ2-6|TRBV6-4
CASSDSTGSGANVLTF
TGTGCCAGCAGTGACTCGACGGGGTCTGGGGCCAACGTCCTGACTTTC
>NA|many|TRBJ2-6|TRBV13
CASSFSSGANVLTF
TGTGCCAGCAGTTTCTCCTCTGGGGCCAACGTCCTGACTTTC
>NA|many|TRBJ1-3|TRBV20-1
CSARTIGGDTIYF
TGCAGTGCTAGGACAATAGGGGGGGACACCATATATTTT
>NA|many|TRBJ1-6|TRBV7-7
CASSYTRDSPLHF
TGTGCTAGCAGCTATACCAGGGATTCACCCCTCCACTTT
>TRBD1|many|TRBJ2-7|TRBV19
CASSNPGTAFTYEQYF
TGTGCCAGTAGTAACCCCGGGACAGCCTTTACCTACGAGCAGTACTTC
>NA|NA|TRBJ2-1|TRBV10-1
CASSESTGDDQFF
TGCGCCAGCAGTGAGTCTACGGGAGATGATCAGTTCTTC
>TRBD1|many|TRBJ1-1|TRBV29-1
CSVQTGQGMGTEAFF
TGCAGCGTTCAGACAGGGCAGGGGATGGGCACTGAAGCTTTCTTT
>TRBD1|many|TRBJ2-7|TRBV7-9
CASSLGQGADEQYF
TGTGCCAGCAGCTTAGGGCAGGGGGCTGATGAGCAGTACTTC
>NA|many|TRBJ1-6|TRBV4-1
CASSQVGASRSNSPLHF
TGCGCCAGCAGCCAAGTAGGGGCATCTCGGAGTAATTCACCCCTCCACTTT
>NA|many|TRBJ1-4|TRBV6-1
CASKSAQGDPTNEKLFF
TGTGCCAGCAAATCCGCGCAGGGCGATCCAACTAATGAAAAACTGTTTTTT
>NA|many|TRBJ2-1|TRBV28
CASSPRGSYNEQFF
TGTGCCAGCAGTCCCCGGGGGTCTTACAATGAGCAGTTCTTC
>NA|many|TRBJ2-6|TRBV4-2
CASTSGDTSSGANVLTF
TGTGCCAGCACAAGCGGGGACACAAGCTCTGGGGCCAACGTCCTGACTTTC
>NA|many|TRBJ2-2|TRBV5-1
CASSLFVGGETGELFF
TGCGCCAGCAGCTTGTTTGTGGGGGGTGAGACCGGGGAGCTGTTTTTT
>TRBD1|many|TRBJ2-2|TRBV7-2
CASSLDRVSRELFF
TGTGCCAGCAGCTTGGACAGGGTTAGCCGGGAGCTGTTTTTT
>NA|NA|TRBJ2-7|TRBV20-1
CSARDPVAGEGEQYF
TGCAGTGCTAGAGATCCCGTGGCAGGGGAAGGCGAGCAGTACTTC
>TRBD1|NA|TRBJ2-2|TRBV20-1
CSARGTGLNTGELFF
TGCAGTGCTAGGGGGACAGGGCTGAACACCGGGGAGCTGTTTTTT
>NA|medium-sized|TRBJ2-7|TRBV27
CASSLFSGLAYEQYF
TGTGCCAGCAGTTTGTTCTCGGGACTCGCCTACGAGCAGTACTTC
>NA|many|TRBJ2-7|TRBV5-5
CASSLGPNGYEQYF
TGTGCCAGCAGCTTGGGCCCAAATGGCTACGAGCAGTACTTC
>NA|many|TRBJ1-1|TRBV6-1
CASSRAEEAEAFF
TGTGCCAGCAGCCGGGCCGAGGAGGCTGAAGCTTTCTTT
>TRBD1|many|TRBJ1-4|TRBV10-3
CATHGQGMHEKLFF
TGTGCCACACATGGACAGGGAATGCATGAAAAACTGTTTTTT
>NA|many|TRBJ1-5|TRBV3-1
CASSQDRDQPQHF
TGTGCCAGCAGCCAAGATAGGGATCAGCCCCAGCATTTT
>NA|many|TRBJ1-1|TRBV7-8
CASSPRTRSNTEAFF
TGTGCCAGCAGCCCACGGACCCGGTCGAACACTGAAGCTTTCTTT
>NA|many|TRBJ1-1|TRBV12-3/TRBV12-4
CASSLDLNTEAFF
TGTGCCAGCAGTTTGGACTTAAACACTGAAGCTTTCTTT
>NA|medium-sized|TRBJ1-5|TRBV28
CASSGDNQPQHF
TGTGCCAGCAGTGGGGACAATCAGCCCCAGCATTTT
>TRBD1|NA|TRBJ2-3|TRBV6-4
CASSDSQGADTQYF
TGTGCCAGCAGTGACTCACAGGGGGCAGATACGCAGTATTTT
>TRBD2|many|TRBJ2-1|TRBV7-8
CASSLGNSGFSYNEQFF
TGTGCCAGCAGCTTGGGGAATAGCGGGTTTAGCTACAATGAGCAGTTCTTC
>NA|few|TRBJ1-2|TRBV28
CDSSSGEHNYGYTF
TGTGACAGCAGTTCTGGGGAGCATAACTATGGCTACACCTTC
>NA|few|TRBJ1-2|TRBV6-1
CASSLTGTAGYVYTF
TGTGCCAGCAGCCTTACCGGGACGGCAGGCTATGTCTACACCTTC
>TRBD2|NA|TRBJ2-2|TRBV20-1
CSARSGTSDTGELFF
TGCAGTGCTAGATCCGGGACTAGCGACACCGGGGAGCTGTTTTTT
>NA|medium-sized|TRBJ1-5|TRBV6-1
CASSSGYWGNQPQHF
TGTGCCAGCAGTTCAGGGTACTGGGGCAATCAGCCCCAGCATTTT
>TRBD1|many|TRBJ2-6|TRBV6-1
CASRQGQGSSGANVLTF
TGTGCCAGCAGACAGGGACAGGGTAGCTCTGGGGCCAACGTCCTGACTTTC
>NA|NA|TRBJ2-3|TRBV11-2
CASSSMCAGSTYTQYF
TGTGCCAGCAGCTCAATGTGTGCGGGGAGCACATATACGCAGTATTTT
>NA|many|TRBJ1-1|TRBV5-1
CASSLAGADTEAFF
TGCGCCAGCAGCTTGGCCGGGGCGGACACTGAAGCTTTCTTT
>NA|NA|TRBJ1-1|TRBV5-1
CASSFMDRAFF
TGCGCCAGCAGCTTTATGGATAGAGCTTTCTTT
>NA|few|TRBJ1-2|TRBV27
CASSPPESSVYGYAF
TGTGCCAGCAGCCCCCCCGAAAGTTCAGTTTATGGCTACGCCTTC
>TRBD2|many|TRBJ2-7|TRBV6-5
CASSYRGGSSYEQYF
TGTGCCAGCAGTTATCGCGGGGGTAGCTCCTACGAGCAGTACTTC
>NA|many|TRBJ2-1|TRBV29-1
CSADYNEQFF
TGCAGCGCGGACTACAATGAGCAGTTCTTC
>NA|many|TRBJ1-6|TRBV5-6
CASSLAGTGNSPLHF
TGTGCCAGCAGCTTGGCCGGTACTGGAAATTCACCCCTCCACTTT